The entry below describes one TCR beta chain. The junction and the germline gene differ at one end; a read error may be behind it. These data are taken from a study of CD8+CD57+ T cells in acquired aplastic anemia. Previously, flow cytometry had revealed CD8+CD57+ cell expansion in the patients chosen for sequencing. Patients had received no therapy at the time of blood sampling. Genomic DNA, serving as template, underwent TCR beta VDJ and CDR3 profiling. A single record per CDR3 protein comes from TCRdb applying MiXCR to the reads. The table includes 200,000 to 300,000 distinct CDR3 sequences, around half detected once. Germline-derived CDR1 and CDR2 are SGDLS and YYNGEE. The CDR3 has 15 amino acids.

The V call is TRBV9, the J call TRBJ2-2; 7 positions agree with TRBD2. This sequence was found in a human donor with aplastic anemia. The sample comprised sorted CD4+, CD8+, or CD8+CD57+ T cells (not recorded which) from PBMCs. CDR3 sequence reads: CASSYTSANTGELFF. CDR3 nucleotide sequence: TGCGCCAGCAGCTATACTAGCGCCAACACCGGGGAGCTGTTTTTC.